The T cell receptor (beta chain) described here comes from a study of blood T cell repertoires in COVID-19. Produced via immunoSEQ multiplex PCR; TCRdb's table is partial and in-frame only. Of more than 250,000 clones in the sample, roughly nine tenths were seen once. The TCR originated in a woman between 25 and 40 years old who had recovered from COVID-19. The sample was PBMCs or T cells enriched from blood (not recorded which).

CDR3 nucleotide sequence: TGTGCCAGTAGTGGGCTCGAGGGAACCTACAATGAGCAGTTCTTC. It specifies CASSGLEGTYNEQFF. J is TRBJ2-1 and V is TRBV19; D is possibly TRBD2 (5 bases). Between the trimmed V and J ends, which lost 5 bases and 2 bases, there was a span of 13 bases. Germline CDR1 reads LNHDA; CDR2 reads SQIVND (reference sequence). This CDR3 region has 15 residues. Drawing the rest from reference TRBV19 and TRBJ2-1, the complete variable domain is DGGITQSPKYLFRKEGQNVTLSCEQNLNHDAMYWYRQDPGQGLRLIYYSQIVNDFQKGDIAEGYSVSREKKESFPLTVTSAQKNPTAFYLCASSGLEGTYNEQFFGPGTRLTVL.